Listed below are T cell receptor beta chains from one sample, sequenced in a study of neurological immune-mediated disorders. One entry per CDR3 protein results from TCRdb running MiXCR on the 5' RACE reads. The repertoire includes 18,000 or so distinct CDR3 sequences, 11% to 15% of them detected once, and 7.8% sits in the top ten. Sequencing was done on a sample of CD4+ T cells from blood. The receptor set was obtained from a woman in her fifties or sixties with HTLV-1-associated myelopathy (HAM/TSP). Each CDR3 is given with its conserved first and last residue.

V gene: TRBV20-1
CDR3 protein: CSARGPANQPQHF

V gene: TRBV7-2
CDR3 protein: CASSLRTVNTEAFF

V gene: TRBV11-2
CDR3 protein: CASSFYICSAQRPNNEQFF

V gene: TRBV4-2
CDR3 protein: CASSQIQSSYEQYF

V gene: TRBV3-1
CDR3 protein: CASRQGQGRRSTEAFF

V gene: TRBV4-1
CDR3 protein: CASSQDRGFNQPQHF

V gene: TRBV7-2
CDR3 protein: CASSIPRGQGHYGYTF

V gene: TRBV12-3/TRBV12-4
CDR3 protein: CASSPPRLADTQYF

V gene: TRBV20-1
CDR3 protein: CSARPSGRVAGELFF

V gene: TRBV7-8
CDR3 protein: CASSPPDGLAVRGYEQYF

V gene: TRBV20-1
CDR3 protein: CRAGASGGEGPDTQYF

V gene: TRBV20-1
CDR3 protein: CSASGSSGGIEMWEQYF

V gene: TRBV7-2
CDR3 protein: CASSLGVTTNTEAFF

V gene: TRBV20-1
CDR3 protein: CSAIFDSGSYEQYF

V gene: TRBV20-1
CDR3 protein: CSASGTLNPYEQYF

V gene: TRBV20-1
CDR3 protein: CSASGLAGGVYEQYF

V gene: TRBV20-1
CDR3 protein: CSARRGTSGGTHTEQFF

V gene: TRBV5-1
CDR3 protein: CASSLGLAELTDTQYF

V gene: TRBV6-1
CDR3 protein: CASTRDLSYEQYF

V gene: TRBV20-1
CDR3 protein: CSVPSGTGGYEQYF

V gene: TRBV20-1
CDR3 protein: CSAERATSTDTQYF

V gene: TRBV6-5
CDR3 protein: CASSYGGETQYF

V gene: TRBV6-2/TRBV6-3
CDR3 protein: CASSYKFSNSPLHF

V gene: TRBV7-9
CDR3 protein: CASTIVSDTQYF